This record looks at one T cell receptor (beta chain) sequence and its context. The data were obtained in a study of CD8 T cells in Susac syndrome. Random hexamers served to reverse transcribe about 0.5 to 1 ug RNA. TCRdb re-called the immunoSEQ multiplex PCR reads through MiXCR, storing one row per CDR3 protein. The sample yields approximately 210,000 distinct CDR3 sequences, 94% seen once. Sample: CD4+ T cells from PBMCs. This TCR was sampled from a human donor with Susac syndrome.

The CDR3 region is CASMGGGGADEQFF. DNA of the CDR3: TGTGCCAGTATGGGTGGCGGGGGGGCAGATGAGCAGTTCTTC. This sequence joins TRBV19 and TRBJ2-1; TRBD2 agrees at 9 bases. Germline CDR1 and CDR2: LNHDA and SQIVND (reference sequence). This CDR3 is built from 14 residues. Germline trimming cut 7 bases from V and 8 bases from J; bases unmatched to any gene: 9. Looking up the rest from reference TRBV19 and TRBJ2-1 gives the full variable domain: DGGITQSPKYLFRKEGQNVTLSCEQNLNHDAMYWYRQDPGQGLRLIYYSQIVNDFQKGDIAEGYSVSREKKESFPLTVTSAQKNPTAFYLCASMGGGGADEQFFGPGTRLTVL.